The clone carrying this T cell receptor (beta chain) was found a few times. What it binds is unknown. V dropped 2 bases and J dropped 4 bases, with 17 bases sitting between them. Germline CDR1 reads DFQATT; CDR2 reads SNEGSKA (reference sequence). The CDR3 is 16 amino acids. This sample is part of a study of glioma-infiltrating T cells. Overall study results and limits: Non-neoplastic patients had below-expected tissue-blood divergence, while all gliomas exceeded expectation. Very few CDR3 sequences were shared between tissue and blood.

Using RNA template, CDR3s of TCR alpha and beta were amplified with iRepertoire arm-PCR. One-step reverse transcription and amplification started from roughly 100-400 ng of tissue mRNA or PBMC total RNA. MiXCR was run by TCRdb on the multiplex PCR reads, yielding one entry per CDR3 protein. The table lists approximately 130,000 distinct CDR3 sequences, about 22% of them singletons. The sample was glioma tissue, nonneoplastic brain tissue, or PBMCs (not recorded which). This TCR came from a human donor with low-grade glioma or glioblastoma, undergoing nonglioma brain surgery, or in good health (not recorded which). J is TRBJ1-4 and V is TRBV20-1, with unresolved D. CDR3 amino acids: CSARLSRGDVNEKLFF. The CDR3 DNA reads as TGCAGTGCTAGACTTTCTCGGGGAGATGTTAATGAAAAACTGTTTTTT.